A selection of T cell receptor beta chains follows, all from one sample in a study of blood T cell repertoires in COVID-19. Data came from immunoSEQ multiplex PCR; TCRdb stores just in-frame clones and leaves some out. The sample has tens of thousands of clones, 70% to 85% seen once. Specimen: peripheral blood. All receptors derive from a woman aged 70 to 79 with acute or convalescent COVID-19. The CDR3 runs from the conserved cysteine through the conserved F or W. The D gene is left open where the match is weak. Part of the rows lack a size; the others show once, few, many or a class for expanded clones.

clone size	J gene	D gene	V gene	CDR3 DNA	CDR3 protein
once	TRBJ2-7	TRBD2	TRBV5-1	TGCGCCAGCAGCTTGGGGCGGGAGAGGTACGAGCAGTACTTC	CASSLGRERYEQYF
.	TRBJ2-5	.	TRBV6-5	TGTGCCAGCAGTTACTCGGGCAAACAAGAGACCCAGTACTTC	CASSYSGKQETQYF
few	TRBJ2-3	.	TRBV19	TGTGCCAGTAAGAGAGTTAGCACAGATACGCAGTATTTT	CASKRVSTDTQYF
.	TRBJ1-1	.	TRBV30	TGTGCCTGGAGTGCCATCCACCTCCGGGAGACTGAAGCTTTCTTT	CAWSAIHLRETEAFF
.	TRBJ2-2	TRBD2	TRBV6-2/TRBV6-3	TGTGCCAGCAGTACCCCACTAGCGAGGGTAGCGAACACCGGGGAGCTGTTTTTT	CASSTPLARVANTGELFF
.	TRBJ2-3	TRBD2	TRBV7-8	TGTGCCAGCAGCTTAGAGATTGGGGCGGGAGGGCCCACAGATACGCAGTATTTT	CASSLEIGAGGPTDTQYF
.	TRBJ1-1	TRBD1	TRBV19	TGTGCCAGTAGTTTGGGGACAGGGGGCTTAGCGACTGAAGCTTTCTTT	CASSLGTGGLATEAFF
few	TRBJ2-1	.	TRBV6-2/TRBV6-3	TGTGCCAGCAGCCCCAGGTTTTTAGACAATGAGCAGTTCTTC	CASSPRFLDNEQFF
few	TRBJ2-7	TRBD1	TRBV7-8	TGTGCCAGCAGCCGGACGGGACAGGGCTACGAGCAGTACTTC	CASSRTGQGYEQYF
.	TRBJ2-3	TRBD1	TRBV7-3	TGTGCCAGCAGCTTTACCACGGGACAGGAGAACACAGATACGCAGTATTTT	CASSFTTGQENTDTQYF
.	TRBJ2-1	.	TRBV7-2	TGTGCCAGCAGCTTAACAGGGGACTATGAGCAGTTCTTC	CASSLTGDYEQFF
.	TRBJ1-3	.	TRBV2	TGTGCCAGTCGGGGTACGGGGAGCTCTGGAAACACCATATATTTT	CASRGTGSSGNTIYF
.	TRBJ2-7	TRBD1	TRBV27	TGTGCCAGCAGTCCTACGGACAGGATATCCTACGAGCAGTACTTC	CASSPTDRISYEQYF
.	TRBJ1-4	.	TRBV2	TGTGCCAGCAGACCCCAAGGACAGATATCTAATGAAAAACTGTTTTTT	CASRPQGQISNEKLFF
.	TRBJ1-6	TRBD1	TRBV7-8	TGTGCCAGCAGCTTTGGACAGGAGAGCTCACCCCTCCACTTT	CASSFGQESSPLHF
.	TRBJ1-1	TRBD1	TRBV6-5	TGTGCCAGCAGCGTTGACAGGGACACTGAAGCTTTCTTT	CASSVDRDTEAFF
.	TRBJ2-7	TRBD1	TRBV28	TGTGCCAGCAGTTTAACAGGGGGAGAGCAGTACTTC	CASSLTGGEQYF
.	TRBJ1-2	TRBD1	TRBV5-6	TGTGCCAGCAGCGTCGACAGGGGGCAAGGCTACACCTTC	CASSVDRGQGYTF
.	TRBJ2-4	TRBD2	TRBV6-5	TGTGCCCATAAAGAGGCGGGGGGGGTCATTCAGTACTTC	CAHKEAGGVIQYF
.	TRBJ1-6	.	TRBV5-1	TGCGCCACCAGAGAAAGACTGGCCCCAGAGTCACCCCTCCACTTT	CATRERLAPESPLHF
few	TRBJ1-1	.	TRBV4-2	TGTGCCAGCAGCCAAGGGTCCGGTCCCGGTGAAGCTTTCTTT	CASSQGSGPGEAFF
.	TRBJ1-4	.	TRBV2	TGTGCCAGCAGTGAAAGCGGGGTTGCTAATGAAAAACTGTTTTTT	CASSESGVANEKLFF
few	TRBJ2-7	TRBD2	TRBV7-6	TGTGCCAGCAGCTTAGGTAGCGGGGGCGGCAGGTACGAGCAGTACTTC	CASSLGSGGGRYEQYF
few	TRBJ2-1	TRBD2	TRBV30	TGTGCCTGGGACCCCTCGACTAGCGGAATATACAATGAGCAGTTCTTC	CAWDPSTSGIYNEQFF
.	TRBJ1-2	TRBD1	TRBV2	TGTGCCAGCAGTGGGACCGCCGGGACAGGGGGCCCACGCGGGGTTGGCTACACCTTC	CASSGTAGTGGPRGVGYTF
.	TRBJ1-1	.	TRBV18	TGTGCCAGCTCACCACAAGCGGTCGGAAACACTGAAGCTTTCTTT	CASSPQAVGNTEAFF
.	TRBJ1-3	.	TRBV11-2	TGTGCCAGCAGCTTAGATCCCGCGGGAGTCGCAAATTTT	CASSLDPAGVANF
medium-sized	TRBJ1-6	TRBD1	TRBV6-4	TGTGCCAGCAGTATACGGGACAGTGGTTATTCACCCCTCCACTTT	CASSIRDSGYSPLHF
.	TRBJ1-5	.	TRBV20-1	TGCAGTGCTAGTAGGACAGAGAATCAGCCCCAGCATTTT	CSASRTENQPQHF
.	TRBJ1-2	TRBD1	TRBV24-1	TGTGCCACCAGTGATCCGGGGAAGGACAGGGCCGGAGGCTACACCTTC	CATSDPGKDRAGGYTF
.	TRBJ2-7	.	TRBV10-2	TGCGCCAGCAGTGAGGGTCTTAGGGGGGGCCCCTACGAGCAGTACTTC	CASSEGLRGGPYEQYF
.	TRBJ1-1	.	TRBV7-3	TGTGCCAGCAGCTTCCACGGGGTGGACACTGAAGCTTTCTTT	CASSFHGVDTEAFF
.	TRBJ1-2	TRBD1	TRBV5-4	TGTGCCAGCAGCGGGGGACAGGGGGCCTGGGGCTACACCTTC	CASSGGQGAWGYTF
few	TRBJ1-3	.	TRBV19	TGTGCCAGTAGTGTCGTACAGGCTTCAGGAAACACCATATATTTT	CASSVVQASGNTIYF
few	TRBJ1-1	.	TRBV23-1	TGCGCCAGCAGTCAATCAGCGACCACTGAAGCTTTCTTT	CASSQSATTEAFF
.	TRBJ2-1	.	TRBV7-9	TGTGCCAGCAGCTTCAGGGGGGAATACAATGAGCAGTTCTTC	CASSFRGEYNEQFF
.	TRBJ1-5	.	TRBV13	TGTGCCAGCAGCTTCGGGGAGGATCAGCCCCAGCATTTT	CASSFGEDQPQHF
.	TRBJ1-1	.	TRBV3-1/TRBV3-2	TGTGCCAGCAGCCAAAGTAGTCGTGAAGCTTTCTTT	CASSQSSREAFF
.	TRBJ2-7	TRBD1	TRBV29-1	TGCAGCGTTGAGACCGGGACAGGGCCCTACGAGCAGTACTTC	CSVETGTGPYEQYF
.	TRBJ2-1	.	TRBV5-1	TGCGCCAGCAGCGCGGGACTGACCTCCTACAATGAGCAGTTCTTC	CASSAGLTSYNEQFF
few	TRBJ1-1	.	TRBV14	TGTGCCAGCAGCCAGGCCTCGAAAGCTTTCTTT	CASSQASKAFF
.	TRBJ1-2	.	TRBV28	TGTGCCAGCATTGACCCTCAGGCCTATTCTAACTATGGCTACACCTTC	CASIDPQAYSNYGYTF
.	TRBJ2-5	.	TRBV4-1	TGCGCCAGCAGCCAAGATCCCGGCGGGGAGACCCAGTACTTC	CASSQDPGGETQYF
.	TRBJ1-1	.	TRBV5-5	TGTGCCAGCAGCTTTCGCACAGGGTCGAACACTGAAGCTTTCTTT	CASSFRTGSNTEAFF
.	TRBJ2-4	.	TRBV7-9	TGTGCCAGCAGCGTACAGGGTATGGCCAAAAACATTCAGTACTTC	CASSVQGMAKNIQYF
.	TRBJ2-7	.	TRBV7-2	TGTGCCAGCAGCACGGCCCCCCGTCGGGTTTGGAACTCCTACGAGCAGTACTTC	CASSTAPRRVWNSYEQYF
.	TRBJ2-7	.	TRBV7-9	TGTGCCAGCAGCTCTGGAGGGATCTCCTACGAGCAGTACTTC	CASSSGGISYEQYF
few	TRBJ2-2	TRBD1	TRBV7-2	TGTGCCAGCAGCCCAGGGGGCACCGGGGAGCTGTTTTTT	CASSPGGTGELFF
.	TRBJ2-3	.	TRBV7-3	TGTGCCAGCAGCTTAACGGTCACGGCGGGCTCAGATACGCAGTATTTT	CASSLTVTAGSDTQYF
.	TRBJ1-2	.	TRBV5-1	TGCGCCAGCAGCTTGGCCGTGGGGGAGGATGGCTACACCTTC	CASSLAVGEDGYTF
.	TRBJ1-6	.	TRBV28	TGTGCCAGCAGTTTGGTCCCAGGAAGCTCACCCCTCCACTTT	CASSLVPGSSPLHF
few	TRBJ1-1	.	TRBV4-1	TGCGCCAGCAGCCAAGCAAGATCAGGGGCGAACACTGAAGCTTTCTTT	CASSQARSGANTEAFF
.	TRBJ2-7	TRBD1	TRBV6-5	TGTGCCAGCAGTTATCGCGGGACAGGGCCGAGGGGCGAGCAGTACTTC	CASSYRGTGPRGEQYF
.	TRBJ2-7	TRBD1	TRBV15	TGTGCCACCAGCCAACAGATATCAACAGGGGTACAACTCTACGAGCAGTACTTC	CATSQQISTGVQLYEQYF
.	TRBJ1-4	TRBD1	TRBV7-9	TGTGCCAGCAGCTTAGGCAGGGGGTTTGAGGAAAAACTGTTTTTT	CASSLGRGFEEKLFF